The 18 T cell receptor beta chains in this list originate from one sample, sequenced in a study of PD-1 blockade in classical Hodgkin lymphoma (TCRdb year 2020). The library was produced with the immunoSEQ multiplex PCR assay. Held by TCRdb, this immuneACCESS table contains in-frame sequences only and omits some clones. Under half of the omission traces to an unresolved V gene where checked; the cause of the rest is unknown. For this sample the table gives tens of thousands of clones, of which approximately 90% were detected only once. Of the sample, 2.5% to 3.5% falls within the top ten clones. The time point label of this sample denotes: cycle 4 day 1 (C4D1), after less than 7 weeks of nivolumab. All trial patients had relapsed after autologous stem cell transplantation, with cohorts A, B and C differing in prior brentuximab vedotin exposure. The material sequenced was peripheral blood mononuclear cells (PBMCs), taken before the fourth cycle of nivolumab. Source of these receptors: a human donor with classical Hodgkin lymphoma.

The chain carries TRBV2 and TRBJ1-4; 8 bases are shared with TRBD1. Germline CDR1 SNHLY, CDR2 FYNNEI. V lost 4 bases and J lost 6; bases outside the gene matches: 7. The CDR3 consists of 15 residues. The CDR3, as DNA: TGTGCCAGCAGTGGCCGACAGGGGTTTTATGAAAAACTGTTTTTT. Its translation is CASSGRQGFYEKLFF.

V gene TRBV28 combines with J gene TRBJ1-6, with a possible D match to TRBD1 (5 bases). The germline V and J ends were trimmed by 6 bases and 0 bases, with 15 bases remaining between them. The CDR3 totals 17 residues. Germline lookup yields CDR1 MDHEN and CDR2 SYDVKM. The CDR3 bases are TGTGCCAGCAGAAACTCGGGGGGGGGCTCCTATAATTCACCCCTCCACTTT. It encodes CASRNSGGGSYNSPLHF.

The V gene is TRBV6-5, the J gene TRBJ2-7, with TRBD2 matching 10 bases. The CDR3 extends over 15 amino acids. Germline assignment: CDR1 MNHEY and CDR2 SVGAGI. J lost 1 base, V lost 7 bases, and 7 bases had no gene match. In DNA, the CDR3 is TGTGCCAGCACTTTAATACTAGCGGGGTCCTACGAGCAGTACTTC. This encodes CASTLILAGSYEQYF.

The J gene is TRBJ2-7, the V gene TRBV11-2, with unresolved D. Germline assignment: CDR1 SGHAT and CDR2 FQNNGV. V lost 1 base and J lost 3, with 7 bases in between. The CDR3 spans 13 residues. The CDR3 region has the DNA TGTGCCAGCAGCTTAGTGGGGAACTACGAGCAGTACTTC. Its protein product is CASSLVGNYEQYF.

This clone was seen a single time. This chain links TRBV18 with TRBJ1-4; tentative D call: TRBD1 (5 bases). V was shortened by 3 bases and J by 4 bases, with 15 bases between the two germline ends. Per the germline V gene, CDR1 is KGHSH and CDR2 is LQKENI. The CDR3 contains 16 residues. This chain's CDR3 is CASSPSDTWYNEKLFF. CDR3 nucleotides: TGTGCCAGCTCACCTTCGGACACGTGGTATAATGAAAAACTGTTTTTT.

This clone has just one count. V and J are TRBV5-4 and TRBJ1-4; D remains unclear. CDR1 is SGHNT and CDR2 is YYREEE in the germline V gene (reference sequence). V gave up 4 bases and J gave up 4 bases, with 8 bases separating them. This CDR3 is built from 13 residues. CDR3 residues: CASSTGNNEKLFF. Here the CDR3 DNA reads TGTGCCAGCAGCACTGGGAATAATGAAAAACTGTTTTTT. Supplemented by reference TRBV5-4 and TRBJ1-4, the full variable domain reads ETGVTQSPTHLIKTRGQQVTLRCSSQSGHNTVSWYQQALGQGPQFIFQYYREEENGRGNFPPRFSGLQFPNYSSELNVNALELDDSALYLCASSTGNNEKLFFGSGTQLSVL.

V is TRBV5-8 and J is TRBJ2-7; no definite D call. Per germline, CDR1 SGHTS and CDR2 YDEGEE. CDR3 length equals 16 residues. With 4 bases removed from V and 5 bases from J, the gap between germline ends came to 22 bases. CDR3 residues: CASSPFKIRSAHEQYF. CDR3 nucleotide sequence: TGTGCCAGCAGCCCCTTCAAGATAAGGAGTGCCCACGAGCAGTACTTC.

The V gene is TRBV27, the J gene TRBJ2-5; D is ambiguous. CDR3 length: 14 amino acids. The germline V gene encodes CDR1 MNHEY and CDR2 SMNVEV (reference sequence). V was clipped by 5 bases and J by 4 bases, with 14 bases between them. CDR3 sequence (DNA): TGTGCCAGCAGTCGGTGGGCAGGTTTAGAGACCCAGTACTTC. As protein: CASSRWAGLETQYF.

This clone was observed a handful of times. This chain joins TRBV7-2 and TRBJ2-1, with TRBD2 matching over 9 bases. This CDR3 spans 14 amino acids. Germline V gene data show CDR1 as SGHTA and CDR2 as FQGNSA. J was trimmed by 2 bases and V by 5 bases; bases with no gene match: 1. The chain's CDR3 is CASSRTSAYNEQFF. The CDR3 nucleotides read TGTGCCAGCAGCCGGACTAGCGCCTACAATGAGCAGTTCTTC. Variable domain in full (rest from reference TRBV7-2 and TRBJ2-1): GAGVSQSPSNKVTEKGKDVELRCDPISGHTALYWYRQSLGQGLEFLIYFQGNSAPDKSGLPSDRFSAERTGGSVSTLTIQRTQQEDSAVYLCASSRTSAYNEQFFGPGTRLTVL.

The rearrangement uses TRBV6-1 and TRBJ1-1; weak D call: TRBD1 (5 bases). CDR3 length: 14 residues. V lost 10 bases to trimming and J lost 3 bases, with 18 bases between them. CDR1 and CDR2 (germline): MNHNS, SASEGT. The CDR3 DNA follows: TGTGCCACCACTGAGACAGTAGTGGACACTGAAGCTTTCTTT. Its protein is CATTETVVDTEAFF.

The chain combines TRBV5-4 with TRBJ1-2; the match to TRBD1 covers 11 bases. The J segment lost 4 bases and the V segment lost 10 bases, leaving 12 bases of the junction unmatched. Germline V CDR1 and CDR2: SGHNT, YYREEE (reference sequence). The CDR3 length is 15 residues. The CDR3 nucleotides read TGTGCCGCAGGGACAGGGGGAAATTACGCCTATGGCTACACCTTC. It encodes CAAGTGGNYAYGYTF.

In this sample, this clone turned up once. The genes are TRBV10-3 and TRBJ2-1; D perhaps matches TRBD1 (6 bases). The germline V gene encodes CDR1 ENHRY and CDR2 SYGVKD. V was clipped by 11 bases and J by 3 bases, with 17 bases between them. This CDR3 region has 14 residues. CDR3: CAAKTDRNYNEQFF. The DNA for the CDR3 is TGTGCCGCGAAGACGGACAGAAACTACAATGAGCAGTTCTTC.

The rearrangement uses TRBV7-9 and TRBJ2-7; a weak D match, TRBD1 (5 bases). The CDR3 runs to 15 residues. CDR1 SEHNR and CDR2 FQNEAQ come from the germline V gene (reference sequence). V was trimmed by 6 bases and J by 1 base, leaving 16 bases between them. The CDR3 DNA follows: TGTGCCAGCAGACCAAGCCAGGGTGGATCCTACGAGCAGTACTTC. It yields the protein CASRPSQGGSYEQYF.

V gene TRBV2 combines with J gene TRBJ1-5; D unclear. From germline, CDR1 is SNHLY and CDR2 FYNNEI. The CDR3 has 14 residues. V lost 2 bases, J lost 12 bases, and 17 bases lay in between. The CDR3 bases are TGTGCCAGCAGTGAAAAAGGCCTGGAGGAGCGCCAGCATTTT. This translates into CASSEKGLEERQHF.

This chain joins TRBV7-3 and TRBJ2-5; D may match TRBD1 or TRBD2 (5 bases each). There are 14 residues in the CDR3. Germline V gives CDR1 SGHTA, CDR2 FQGTGA. Trimming left V 4 bases short and J 5 bases short, with 14 bases between. This chain's CDR3 is CASSSGAATETQYF. Here the CDR3 DNA reads TGTGCCAGCAGCTCCGGGGCCGCTACCGAGACCCAGTACTTC.

With regard to this clone: Other nucleotide sequences in the sample specify the same CDR3. The chain has TRBV10-1 and TRBJ1-2; D possibly corresponds to TRBD1 (5 bases). The germline CDR1 and CDR2 sequences are WNHNN and SYGVQD (reference sequence). The CDR3 is 15 amino acids. The V gene lost 5 bases and the J gene lost 3 bases, with 16 bases spanning the gap. The CDR3 DNA follows: TGCGCCAGCAGTAGTGAGGGGAAGGCGGACTATGGCTACACCTTC. This codes for CASSSEGKADYGYTF.

This chain joins TRBV29-1 and TRBJ1-2; D is ambiguous. CDR1 and CDR2 from the germline V gene are SQVTM and ANQGSEA. The V gene lost 3 bases and the J gene lost 2 bases, with 4 bases spanning the gap. This CDR3 spans 11 amino acids. The chain's CDR3 is CSVDLNYGYTF. In nucleotides, the CDR3 is TGCAGCGTTGACCTAAACTATGGCTACACCTTC.

The rearrangement uses TRBV9 and TRBJ2-1; TRBD2 aligns across 7 bases. The CDR3 runs 16 residues. Germline values: CDR1 SGDLS, CDR2 YYNGEE. V shed 0 bases, J shed 0 bases, and the junction held 3 bases outside the gene matches. The CDR3 nucleotides read TGTGCCAGCAGCGTAGACGGCGGGGGCTCCTACAATGAGCAGTTCTTC. The encoded protein is CASSVDGGGSYNEQFF.